A selection of T cell receptor beta chains follows, all from one sample in a study of Graves' ophthalmopathy and Graves' hyperthyroidism. MiXCR, applied by TCRdb to the multiplex PCR reads, yields one record per CDR3 protein. The sample holds over a million distinct CDR3 sequences, roughly 35% seen once. Sequencing was done on a sample of peripheral blood or thyroid tissue (not recorded which). The receptors here all came from an adult man with Graves' hyperthyroidism. The CDR3 runs from the conserved cysteine through the conserved F or W. Each record gives: clone size, J gene, D gene, V gene, CDR3 DNA, CDR3 protein. The D gene is left open where the match is weak. Some rows have no size entry. The others give once, few or many, or a class for an expanded clone.

clone size: NA
J gene: TRBJ2-5
D gene: NA
V gene: TRBV5-1
CDR3 DNA: TGTGCCAGCAGCCCTATCGGGAGAGCAGGAGAGACCCAGTACTTC
CDR3 protein: CASSPIGRAGETQYF

clone size: many
J gene: TRBJ1-2
D gene: NA
V gene: TRBV11-2
CDR3 DNA: TGTGCCAGCAGCTTAGAATCCGGGCGAGTTTATGGCTACACCTTC
CDR3 protein: CASSLESGRVYGYTF

clone size: NA
J gene: TRBJ2-7
D gene: NA
V gene: TRBV29-1
CDR3 DNA: TGCAGCGTGCCGGGACCGACGCCCTACGAGCAGTACTTC
CDR3 protein: CSVPGPTPYEQYF

clone size: NA
J gene: TRBJ1-1
D gene: TRBD1
V gene: TRBV20-1
CDR3 DNA: TGCAGTGCCTTCGGACAGGGGGACACTGAAGCTTTCTTT
CDR3 protein: CSAFGQGDTEAFF

clone size: many
J gene: TRBJ1-1
D gene: NA
V gene: TRBV7-2
CDR3 DNA: TGTGCCAGCAGCTGGGAAAACCTGAGGGCTGCTTTCTTT
CDR3 protein: CASSWENLRAAFF

clone size: few
J gene: TRBJ2-7
D gene: NA
V gene: TRBV4-2
CDR3 DNA: TGTGCCAGCAGCCAAGATGGCGGACCCTACGAGCAGTACTTC
CDR3 protein: CASSQDGGPYEQYF

clone size: NA
J gene: TRBJ1-5
D gene: NA
V gene: TRBV4-3
CDR3 DNA: TGCGCCAGCAGCCAAGAAGCTAGTCTGCAGCCCCAGCATTTT
CDR3 protein: CASSQEASLQPQHF

clone size: NA
J gene: TRBJ2-7
D gene: NA
V gene: TRBV7-6
CDR3 DNA: TGTGCCAGCAGCTATGCCGCAGGCGGCGGGTACTCCTACGAGCAGAACTTC
CDR3 protein: CASSYAAGGGYSYEQNF

clone size: NA
J gene: TRBJ2-7
D gene: TRBD1
V gene: TRBV20-1
CDR3 DNA: TGCAGTGCTAGTGGACAGGGCAATTCATACGAGCAGTACTTC
CDR3 protein: CSASGQGNSYEQYF

clone size: many
J gene: TRBJ1-1
D gene: NA
V gene: TRBV19
CDR3 DNA: TGTGCCAGCCTTTCCGGGAGCCAAGCTTTCTTT
CDR3 protein: CASLSGSQAFF

clone size: NA
J gene: TRBJ2-5
D gene: NA
V gene: TRBV5-4
CDR3 DNA: TGTGCCAGCAGCCACGCTAGGGGGGGAGAGACCCAGTACTTC
CDR3 protein: CASSHARGGETQYF

clone size: few
J gene: TRBJ1-5
D gene: NA
V gene: TRBV6-6
CDR3 DNA: TGTGCCAGCAGTTACGACAGGAATCAGCCCCAGCATTTT
CDR3 protein: CASSYDRNQPQHF

clone size: NA
J gene: TRBJ2-7
D gene: TRBD1
V gene: TRBV6-4
CDR3 DNA: TGTGCCAGCAGGAAAGGGACAGGGGGCTTATTCGACGAGCAGTACTTC
CDR3 protein: CASRKGTGGLFDEQYF

clone size: few
J gene: TRBJ1-4
D gene: NA
V gene: TRBV12-3/TRBV12-4
CDR3 DNA: TGTGCCAGCAGTTTAGCGCCCGCAGGGCGGGAAAAACTGTTTTTT
CDR3 protein: CASSLAPAGREKLFF

clone size: once
J gene: TRBJ2-5
D gene: NA
V gene: TRBV2
CDR3 DNA: TGCGCCAGCAGCTTGGGGGGGACAGTCGAGGAGACCCAGTACTTC
CDR3 protein: CASSLGGTVEETQYF

clone size: NA
J gene: TRBJ2-3
D gene: TRBD2
V gene: TRBV5-4
CDR3 DNA: TGTGCCAGCAGCCGGTCGACTAGCGGGAGGATAGTCACAGATACGCAGTATTTT
CDR3 protein: CASSRSTSGRIVTDTQYF

clone size: NA
J gene: TRBJ2-3
D gene: TRBD2
V gene: TRBV25-1
CDR3 DNA: TGTGCCAGCAGTGATCCCAGACTAGCGGGGGCCAAGGATACGCAGTATTTT
CDR3 protein: CASSDPRLAGAKDTQYF

clone size: many
J gene: TRBJ1-1
D gene: NA
V gene: TRBV19
CDR3 DNA: TGTGCCACCGATTGGGGCACTGAAGCTTTCTTT
CDR3 protein: CATDWGTEAFF

clone size: few
J gene: TRBJ2-6
D gene: TRBD2
V gene: TRBV11-2
CDR3 DNA: TGTGCCAGCAGCTCCCTCGCGGCGGGGGGGCCTGCTGGGGCCAACGTCCTGACTTTC
CDR3 protein: CASSSLAAGGPAGANVLTF

clone size: NA
J gene: TRBJ2-2
D gene: TRBD1
V gene: TRBV9
CDR3 DNA: TGTGCCAGCAGCCCCAGGGACAGGGGAGGTGTTACCGGGGAGCTGTTTTTT
CDR3 protein: CASSPRDRGGVTGELFF

clone size: few
J gene: TRBJ1-1
D gene: TRBD1
V gene: TRBV20-1
CDR3 DNA: TGCAGTGCTAGAGTATTGGCAGGGGGAAAAAACACTGAAGCTTTCTTT
CDR3 protein: CSARVLAGGKNTEAFF

clone size: NA
J gene: TRBJ2-6
D gene: TRBD1
V gene: TRBV19
CDR3 DNA: TGTGCCAGTAGCCGGACAGGGGATAACACCGGGGCCAACGTCCTGACTTTC
CDR3 protein: CASSRTGDNTGANVLTF

clone size: NA
J gene: TRBJ2-7
D gene: NA
V gene: TRBV20-1
CDR3 DNA: TGCAGTGCCGGGGTTCTTGCTTCCGAGCAGTACTTC
CDR3 protein: CSAGVLASEQYF

clone size: few
J gene: TRBJ2-7
D gene: TRBD1
V gene: TRBV20-1
CDR3 DNA: TGCAGTGCCCCCCCGCGGGACAGGGTGATCTACGAGCAGTACTTC
CDR3 protein: CSAPPRDRVIYEQYF

clone size: NA
J gene: TRBJ1-2
D gene: TRBD1
V gene: TRBV20-1
CDR3 DNA: TGCAGTGCTAGAAAGACAGGGAAAGACAACTATGGCTACACCTTC
CDR3 protein: CSARKTGKDNYGYTF

clone size: NA
J gene: TRBJ1-2
D gene: TRBD1
V gene: TRBV25-1
CDR3 DNA: TGTGCCACCAACCAGGCTCCTATACAGGGGGCGATTTATGGCTACACCTTC
CDR3 protein: CATNQAPIQGAIYGYTF

clone size: once
J gene: TRBJ2-2
D gene: NA
V gene: TRBV10-3
CDR3 DNA: TGTGCCAGTGGTCATCAGGGGAACACCGGGGAGCTGTTTTTT
CDR3 protein: CASGHQGNTGELFF

clone size: NA
J gene: TRBJ1-6
D gene: TRBD1
V gene: TRBV19
CDR3 DNA: TGTGCCAGTAGTACAATAGGACAGGGGAATAATTCACCCCTCCACTTT
CDR3 protein: CASSTIGQGNNSPLHF

clone size: few
J gene: TRBJ2-5
D gene: NA
V gene: TRBV5-1
CDR3 DNA: TGCGCCAGCAGCTTCGCAGGGTACCAAGAGACCCAGTACTTC
CDR3 protein: CASSFAGYQETQYF

clone size: many
J gene: TRBJ1-2
D gene: TRBD1
V gene: TRBV19
CDR3 DNA: TGTGCCGGAAAGACAGGGGGCGCGGGCTACACCTTC
CDR3 protein: CAGKTGGAGYTF

clone size: NA
J gene: TRBJ1-1
D gene: NA
V gene: TRBV15
CDR3 DNA: TGTGCCACCAGCACTTCGACAGGGAACACTGAAGCTTTCTTT
CDR3 protein: CATSTSTGNTEAFF

clone size: many
J gene: TRBJ2-2
D gene: NA
V gene: TRBV10-3
CDR3 DNA: TGTGCCATCAACGCACTGGACAAGCGGAACACCGGGGAGCTGTTTTTT
CDR3 protein: CAINALDKRNTGELFF

clone size: few
J gene: TRBJ1-4
D gene: NA
V gene: TRBV19
CDR3 DNA: TGTGCCAGTAGTAGGGGACTGGCAACTAATGAAAAACTGTTTTTT
CDR3 protein: CASSRGLATNEKLFF

clone size: many
J gene: TRBJ2-7
D gene: TRBD2
V gene: TRBV20-1
CDR3 DNA: TGCAGTGCTAGCCGTACTAGCGGGGCGGGTTACGAGCAGTACTTC
CDR3 protein: CSASRTSGAGYEQYF

clone size: few
J gene: TRBJ1-2
D gene: NA
V gene: TRBV4-3
CDR3 DNA: TGCGCCAGCAGCCAAAAATTGAGGACAGCCTTTAACTATGGCTACACCTTC
CDR3 protein: CASSQKLRTAFNYGYTF

clone size: many
J gene: TRBJ1-6
D gene: TRBD1
V gene: TRBV6-5
CDR3 DNA: TGTGCCAGCAGTGGGACAGGGCAGTCACCCCTCCACTTT
CDR3 protein: CASSGTGQSPLHF

clone size: many
J gene: TRBJ2-5
D gene: NA
V gene: TRBV9
CDR3 DNA: TGTGCCAGCAGCGTAGCCGTTCAAGGGCCAGGGGAGACCCAGTACTTC
CDR3 protein: CASSVAVQGPGETQYF

clone size: many
J gene: TRBJ2-7
D gene: NA
V gene: TRBV7-9
CDR3 DNA: TGTGCCAGCAGTGTACTGACGGGGCCAGAGCAGTACTTC
CDR3 protein: CASSVLTGPEQYF

clone size: NA
J gene: TRBJ2-5
D gene: TRBD2
V gene: TRBV7-2
CDR3 DNA: TGTGCCAGCAGCTTAAACCGGGGGGGGAAGACCCAGTACTTC
CDR3 protein: CASSLNRGGKTQYF

clone size: NA
J gene: TRBJ2-5
D gene: NA
V gene: TRBV6-5
CDR3 DNA: TGTGCCAGCATTTTACGGAGACCGCAAGAGACCCAGTACTTC
CDR3 protein: CASILRRPQETQYF